This T cell receptor (beta chain) was found in a study of CD8+CD57+ T cells in acquired aplastic anemia. The patients chosen for sequencing had shown expansion of CD8+CD57+ cells (detected by flow cytometry). Both TCR beta VDJ combination and CDR3 sequence profiling were carried out. Genomic DNA was the template for this profiling. TCRdb ran MiXCR on the reads and lists one entry per CDR3 protein. Here the sample spans roughly 500,000 distinct CDR3 sequences, about a third being singletons. Ten or more counts support this clonotype. The CDR3 consists of 14 residues. Trimming pared 2 bases from V and 2 bases from J, leaving 13 bases between. Germline lookup yields CDR1 DFQATT and CDR2 SNEGSKA (reference sequence).

The chain uses TRBV20-1 and TRBJ2-7; TRBD1 might be the D (5 bases). This receptor was taken from a human donor with aplastic anemia. The sample taken for sequencing was sorted CD4+, CD8+, or CD8+CD57+ T cells (not recorded which) from PBMCs. CDR3 bases: TGCAGTGCTAGACCCAGGGATTTGACCTACGAGCAGTACTTC. Residues: CSARPRDLTYEQYF.